Given below is one T cell receptor (beta chain) in context. These data are taken from a study of cytomegalovirus exposure and HLA in healthy donors. Only in-frame clones appear in the TCRdb table, and some are missing; sequencing was by immunoSEQ multiplex PCR. The repertoire has a few hundred thousand clones, 86% of them found once; the top ten carry more than 0.8%. Sequences were obtained from PBMCs. The TCR sequence derives from a woman aged 18-29 years in good health and CMV-seronegative.

DNA for the CDR3: TGTGCCAGCAGTTTATATATAGGGGGATTGAACACTGAAGCTTTCTTT. Translated: CASSLYIGGLNTEAFF. J is TRBJ1-1 and V is TRBV27; a weak D match, TRBD1 (6 bases). This CDR3 contains 16 residues. Between the trimmed V and J ends, which lost 1 base and 0 bases, there was a span of 12 bases. Per the germline V gene, CDR1 is MNHEY and CDR2 is SMNVEV (reference sequence).